This TCR beta chain was observed in a study of EBV T-cell therapy then PD-1 blockade in nasopharyngeal carcinoma. Regarding this clone: Its antigen is as yet unknown.

The treatment was: AdE1-LMPpoly-expanded autologous EBV-specific T-cell therapy followed by anti-PD-1 nivolumab. Produced via immunoSEQ multiplex PCR; TCRdb's table is partial and in-frame only. The sample lists some 21,000 clones; around 82% were seen once. The sequence came from a man aged 40-55 years with nasopharyngeal carcinoma. The sample here was CD8+ T cells from blood, taken at roughly day 67 from a patient whose treatment included autologous EBV-specific T cells and nivolumab.

DNA of the CDR3: TGTGCCAGCAGTTTCCCCCTAGCGGTTAGCACAGATACGCAGTATTTT. Translating gives CASSFPLAVSTDTQYF. V gene TRBV28 combines with J gene TRBJ2-3; TRBD2 matches 7 bases. The CDR3 runs 16 residues. Germline CDR1 and CDR2: MDHEN and SYDVKM. V gave up 3 bases and J gave up 0 bases; unmatched junction bases: 6.